This TCR beta chain derives from a study of blood T cell repertoires in COVID-19. Study background: Donors in the United States, Italy and Spain gave samples during acute or convalescent COVID-19. From T cells, B-cell-depleted T cells, or PBMCs came the material, which was cDNA or gDNA.

V trimming: 2 bases; J trimming: 6 bases; junction bases outside the gene matches: 9. Looked up from germline, CDR1 is KGHDR and CDR2 is SFDVKD. This CDR3 region has 17 residues. Study processing details: It was from reference gene primer amplification that nucleated cell counts were estimated. Measured with immunoSEQ multiplex PCR; TCRdb has only the in-frame clones, and not every one. From that table come the V and J calls and clone size; the DNA was used to work out D and trimming. The sample contains tens of thousands of clones, almost 85% of which appear only once. Input material: peripheral blood. The rearrangement links TRBV24-1 to TRBJ2-2; TRBD2 matches 9 bases. The origin of this receptor is a man older than 75 with acute or convalescent COVID-19. The CDR3 DNA reads TGTGCCACCAGTGATTCCGGATCTCGCGGGGGGGCCGGGGAGCTGTTTTTT. Translation: CATSDSGSRGGAGELFF.